These T cell receptor beta chains were read from a single sample in a study of blood T cell repertoires in COVID-19. Sequenced by immunoSEQ multiplex PCR; TCRdb stores in-frame clones only, minus some. The data hold 85,000 to 130,000 clones, with approximately 80% observed a single time. Specimen: peripheral blood. Every receptor here comes from a man aged 80 or over with COVID-19, enrolled during active disease. Both conserved end residues are part of each CDR3. Each record gives: clone size, J gene, V gene, CDR3 length, D gene, CDR3 DNA, CDR3 protein. A D gene is named only where the DNA matches it firmly. Clone size is shown for a subset of rows, as once, few, many or a class of expanded clone.

>NA|TRBJ2-7|TRBV28|13|NA
TGTGCCAGCAACACGGCGGACAGCTACGAGCAGTACTTC
CASNTADSYEQYF
>few|TRBJ1-5|TRBV7-2|14|TRBD1
TGTGCCAGCAGGAAGACAGGGGGCAATCAGCCCCAGCATTTT
CASRKTGGNQPQHF
>NA|TRBJ2-2|TRBV18|18|TRBD1
TGTGCCAGCTCACCACCTGAGACAGGGGGCGTCCTCACCGGGGAGCTGTTTTTT
CASSPPETGGVLTGELFF
>NA|TRBJ2-5|TRBV27|18|TRBD1
TGTGCCAGCAGTCCCGGGACAGGGGGCATCGGGTACCAAGAGACCCAGTACTTC
CASSPGTGGIGYQETQYF
>NA|TRBJ1-2|TRBV5-1|16|NA
TGCGCCAGCAGCTTTGGTAGTAGCAGTCCGACCTATGGCTACACCTTC
CASSFGSSSPTYGYTF
>NA|TRBJ2-3|TRBV7-8|12|NA
TGTGCCAGCAGCAGCAGCAGGGATACGCAGTATTTT
CASSSSRDTQYF
>NA|TRBJ2-7|TRBV28|15|TRBD1
TGTGCCAGCAGCTTTTGGGACAGGGCCACCTACGAGCAGTACTTC
CASSFWDRATYEQYF
>few|TRBJ1-2|TRBV18|13|NA
TGTGCCAGCTCACCGTCAGATTACTATGGCTACACCTTC
CASSPSDYYGYTF
>NA|TRBJ2-7|TRBV5-8|15|NA
TGTGCCAGCAGCTTTAGTAGCGGACTACCCTACGAGCAGTACTTC
CASSFSSGLPYEQYF
>NA|TRBJ2-7|TRBV7-3|14|NA
TGTGCCAGCAGCCCTGAGAGGGCTTCCTACGAGCAGTACTTC
CASSPERASYEQYF
>NA|TRBJ2-1|TRBV6-2/TRBV6-3|16|TRBD2
TGTGCCAGCAGTTACTCGGGTCTAGCGGCTTACAATGAGCAGTTCTTC
CASSYSGLAAYNEQFF
>NA|TRBJ2-7|TRBV30|17|NA
TGTGCCTGGAGTGTACGAGGTACCACCGGACAGAACTACGAGCAGTACTTC
CAWSVRGTTGQNYEQYF
>NA|TRBJ2-2|TRBV19|14|NA
TGTGCCAGTACTACCCAGGCAGGTACCGGGGAGCTGTTTTTT
CASTTQAGTGELFF
>once|TRBJ1-4|TRBV5-4|16|NA
TGTGCCAGCAGCTCTGCCAGGGAAAGAAGTCGGGAAAAACTGTTTTTT
CASSSARERSREKLFF
>NA|TRBJ2-1|TRBV7-3|23|TRBD2
TGTGCCAGCAGCTTAAGGACTCCAGCCGGGACTAGCGACCCCTGGGAGATATACAATGAGCAGTTCTTC
CASSLRTPAGTSDPWEIYNEQFF
>few|TRBJ2-7|TRBV6-5|14|TRBD2
TGTGCCAGCAGTAGGACTAGCGGCCACTACGAGCAGTACTTC
CASSRTSGHYEQYF
>NA|TRBJ2-1|TRBV5-1|15|NA
TGCGCCAGCCTACCCACCGAATTCTCCTACAATGAGCAGTTCTTC
CASLPTEFSYNEQFF
>once|TRBJ2-7|TRBV5-1|13|TRBD1
TGCGCCAGCAGACCGCAGGGGGACAACGAGCAGTACTTC
CASRPQGDNEQYF
>NA|TRBJ2-3|TRBV18|15|TRBD1
TGTGCCAGCTCCTTTGGACAGGGGGCCACAGATACGCAGTATTTT
CASSFGQGATDTQYF
>NA|TRBJ1-2|TRBV19|15|TRBD1
TGTGCCAGTAGTATACAACAGGGGACTCTTTATGGCTACACCTTC
CASSIQQGTLYGYTF
>NA|TRBJ2-7|TRBV6-5|13|NA
TGTGCCAGCAGTACGACAGCCTCCTACGAGCAGTACTTC
CASSTTASYEQYF
>NA|TRBJ1-2|TRBV5-1|15|NA
TGCGCCAGCAGCGAGGGTGCTGGGTATAACTATGGCTACACCTTC
CASSEGAGYNYGYTF
>NA|TRBJ2-5|TRBV9|15|TRBD2
TGTGCCAGCAGCGTAGTGGCGGGAGTATCGGAGACCCAGTACTTC
CASSVVAGVSETQYF
>NA|TRBJ1-2|TRBV2|21|NA
TGTGCCAGCAATGTCGGGGTCTCTAAAGGGACACCGAGAGTCCTGAGGTATGGCTACACCTTC
CASNVGVSKGTPRVLRYGYTF
>NA|TRBJ1-6|TRBV5-8|15|NA
TGTGCCAGCAGCTTGCCCCCGGGGTTAAATTCACCCCTCCACTTT
CASSLPPGLNSPLHF
>few|TRBJ2-7|TRBV28|14|TRBD2
TGTGCCAGCAGTTTAATAGGAGCGGGGGAAGAGCAGTACTTC
CASSLIGAGEEQYF
>NA|TRBJ2-2|TRBV3-1/TRBV3-2|14|TRBD1
TGTGCCAGCAGCCGGGACAGGGTGTACGGGGAGCTGTTTTTT
CASSRDRVYGELFF
>few|TRBJ1-6|TRBV10-3|14|NA
TGTGCCATCAGTGACCACAGAAATAATTCACCCCTCCACTTT
CAISDHRNNSPLHF
>NA|TRBJ1-2|TRBV3-1/TRBV3-2|14|NA
TGTGCCAGCAGCCAAACCCCGCGGGAGAGCGGCTACACCTTC
CASSQTPRESGYTF
>NA|TRBJ2-7|TRBV18|14|TRBD1
TGTGCCAGCTCCCCCGGGACAGGGGTCTACGAGCAGTACTTC
CASSPGTGVYEQYF
>NA|TRBJ2-1|TRBV11-2|14|NA
TGTGCCAGCAGATCTACCGGGACTCCTTATGAGCAGTTCTTC
CASRSTGTPYEQFF
>NA|TRBJ1-1|TRBV30|13|NA
TGTGCCTGCCGAACGGGTGCTCACACTGAAGCTTTCTTT
CACRTGAHTEAFF
>NA|TRBJ2-3|TRBV7-2|13|TRBD1
TGTGCCAGCAGCCAGGGACAGGGCCCTACGCAGTATTTT
CASSQGQGPTQYF
>few|TRBJ2-1|TRBV19|16|NA
TGTGCCAGTAGTGCGTCCGGCGGGACCTACTACAATGAGCAGTTCTTC
CASSASGGTYYNEQFF
>NA|TRBJ2-6|TRBV11-2|16|NA
TGTGCCAGCAGCCTAGATGTAGCCCCTGGGGCCAACGTCCTGACTTTC
CASSLDVAPGANVLTF
>NA|TRBJ2-2|TRBV15|13|NA
TGTGCCACCAGCCCGGGACTCACCGGGGAGCTGTTTTTT
CATSPGLTGELFF
>NA|TRBJ1-5|TRBV11-2|13|NA
TGTGCCAGCAGCTTCGCCGAGGCTCAGCCCCAGCATTTT
CASSFAEAQPQHF
>NA|TRBJ2-7|TRBV7-9|14|TRBD2
TGTGCCAGCAGCTTTACCGGCGGGAGTACCGAGCAGTACTTC
CASSFTGGSTEQYF
>NA|TRBJ1-1|TRBV18|15|TRBD1
TGTGCCAGCTCACTTCGGACAGGGGGCAACACTGAAGCTTTCTTT
CASSLRTGGNTEAFF
>NA|TRBJ1-6|TRBV4-1|16|NA
TGCGCCAGCAGCCAAAAAGGGGACTCCTATAATTCACCCCTCCACTTT
CASSQKGDSYNSPLHF
>many|TRBJ2-1|TRBV5-1|14|TRBD2
TGCGCCAGCAGGAGGGCGGGAGAGGGCAATGAGCAGTTCTTC
CASRRAGEGNEQFF
>NA|TRBJ2-3|TRBV9|16|TRBD2
TGTGCCAGCAGCGCGGAGGCGGGAGGCCCTCAGAAGGAGCAGTATTTT
CASSAEAGGPQKEQYF
>few|TRBJ2-1|TRBV27|17|TRBD2
TGTGCCAGCAGCTTCCTTTCTAGCGGGAGGGGGCCCCATGAGCAGTTCTTC
CASSFLSSGRGPHEQFF
>NA|TRBJ1-6|TRBV5-1|17|TRBD1
TGCGCCAGCAGCGAGATGGACAGGAGCTCCTATAATTCACCCCTCCACTTT
CASSEMDRSSYNSPLHF
>NA|TRBJ2-5|TRBV9|14|TRBD2
TGTGCCAGCAGCGCGACTAGCGGTCAAGAGACCCAGTACTTC
CASSATSGQETQYF
>NA|TRBJ1-6|TRBV3-1/TRBV3-2|16|NA
TGTGCCAGTACCAAAAGGAGGGGTGTAGATAATTCACCCCTCCACTTT
CASTKRRGVDNSPLHF
>NA|TRBJ2-7|TRBV18|13|NA
TGTGCCAGCCGGTCGACTAGCTCCTACGAGCAGTACTTC
CASRSTSSYEQYF
>NA|TRBJ2-3|TRBV10-3|14|NA
TGTGCCATCAGTGACTCACGTTCCGGAGATACGCAGTATTTT
CAISDSRSGDTQYF
>once|TRBJ1-5|TRBV11-2|13|NA
TGTGCCAGCAGCTTAGATCTTAATCAGCCCCAGCATTTT
CASSLDLNQPQHF
>NA|TRBJ2-7|TRBV5-1|19|TRBD2
TGCGCCAGCAGCTGGGGGACTAGCGGGGATGTCCTAGGGTCCTACGAGCAGTACTTC
CASSWGTSGDVLGSYEQYF
>NA|TRBJ1-2|TRBV7-9|15|TRBD1
TGTGCCAGCAGCTTAGGGCTGGGACAGAACTATGGCTACACCTTC
CASSLGLGQNYGYTF
>NA|TRBJ1-6|TRBV7-2|16|NA
TGTGCCAGCAGCCGGGAGCGGGTCTCGGGCAATTCACCCCTCCACTTT
CASSRERVSGNSPLHF
>NA|TRBJ1-5|TRBV28|12|NA
TGTGCCAGCAGTTTAAGGGGACAGCCCCAGCATTTT
CASSLRGQPQHF
>once|TRBJ1-2|TRBV28|12|NA
TGTGCCAGCAGTTTGCGTCTATATGGCTACACCTTC
CASSLRLYGYTF